This T cell receptor (beta chain) is drawn from a study of T cell responses to AZD1222 COVID-19 vaccine (dated by TCRdb to the early 2020s). In the study overall: AZD1222 recipients given second doses at about 4 weeks or at about 12 weeks were pooled, since spike-specific TCR depth and breadth were not found to differ between the two schedules. Enrollment into the trials was organized by age into subgroups of 18-55, 56-69 and 70-plus years, and those subgroups contained 148, 28 and 57 TCR-sequenced participants, respectively. A total of 230 to 250 trial participants underwent TCR sequencing, of whom approximately 210 received two doses of AZD1222 and roughly 25 received two doses of the MenACWY control vaccine.

General findings and caveats noted by the study authors: Conclusions about previously exposed vaccinees were limited because only a handful of AZD1222 recipients were SARS-CoV-2 seropositive at baseline. After two AZD1222 doses, spike-specific TCR breadth and depth were significantly higher than at day 0 and than in MenACWY recipients. Nearly half of unique spike-specific TCRs reportedly recognized epitopes outside regions mutated in the B.1.351 and B.1.1.7 variants. The 56-69-year group was small, and its depth increase did not reach significance, likely because of low power. The whole spike protein was spanned by vaccine-associated CD4 TCRs, and dominant responses were seen in regions 160-218 and 743-854. Because no day 14 peak-response samples were available, repertoires were characterized only after the peak T cell response. Most participants were white British and females outnumbered males, and the authors suggested that clonal diversity may have been underestimated.

On this clone itself: Its antigen has not been determined. Base-call qualities are not available, and no considerably larger clone is one nucleotide away.

The CDR3 regions of human TCRbeta chains were subjected to immunosequencing. The original methods were these. TCRs in the repertoires were compared against a reference library of SARS-CoV-2-specific TCRs that had been generated with the MIRA antigen-specificity platform. Breadth was defined as the fraction of unique TCRs that were SARS-CoV-2-associated, and depth was defined as the fraction of total T cells that were SARS-CoV-2-associated. Using the MIRA data, each spike-specific TCR was mapped to the spike region that the TCR reacts to and placed in a CD4 or CD8 class. Log10-transformed breadth and depth values were compared by one-way ANOVA with Sidak's multiple comparisons tests. In TCRdb, the immuneACCESS table is reduced to in-frame sequences with V and J assigned. These tables do not hold every clone; where another copy was compared, an unresolved V gene accounts for under half, and the others remain unexplained. D and trimming were read from the DNA, whereas the V and J calls and clone size are those reported in that table. The sample profile shows 170,000 or so clones; approximately 90% of them were found once. Approximately 3% of the sample comes from the top ten.

According to the study, the label for this sample's time point signals: baseline before first vaccination. The vaccinee samples were drawn from two UK trials, COV001 and COV002, one of which was a single-blind randomized controlled phase 2/3 trial testing AZD1222 (ChAdOx1 nCoV-19) in healthy adults. Trial participant PBMC samples were collected at day 0 and day 28 after the second dose for TCRbeta chain sequencing. The sequence came from an adult in good health. The sequences come from peripheral blood, collected on day 0 of AZD1222 vaccination.

The nucleotide sequence reads TGTGCCAGCAGCGTTCTTTGGGGGGGTGCCCCGCCGAACACTGAAGCTTTCTTT. Translation gives CASSVLWGGAPPNTEAFF. The V and J genes are TRBV21-1 and TRBJ1-1. TRBV21-1 counts as a pseudogene. From the cysteine up to the phenylalanine, the CDR3 has a length of 18 residues. CDR3 DNA only is kept here, 54 bases in frame from base 1.